This is a list of T cell receptor beta chains from one sample in a study of neurological immune-mediated disorders. Each CDR3 protein is one row after TCRdb ran MiXCR on the 5' RACE reads. The table lists over 35,000 distinct CDR3 sequences, 2% to 3% of them singletons. Sequenced input: PBMCs. These receptors all stem from a man aged 25 to 45 with multiple sclerosis. The CDR3 runs from the conserved cysteine through the conserved F or W. A D gene is named only where the DNA matches it firmly. Sizes are listed as how often the clone was seen (once, few, many) or a class if it is expanded.

J gene,V gene,D gene,clone size,CDR3 protein,CDR3 DNA
TRBJ1-2,TRBV5-1,TRBD1,many,CASSSRTGGPAGYTF,TGCGCCAGCAGCTCTAGGACAGGGGGCCCCGCTGGCTACACCTTC
TRBJ2-3,TRBV20-1,TRBD2,medium-sized,CSASAGTSTADTQYF,TGCAGTGCTAGCGCCGGGACTAGTACGGCAGATACGCAGTATTTT
TRBJ2-5,TRBV20-1,-,many,CSARDLRGNQETQYF,TGCAGTGCTAGAGATTTGAGGGGCAACCAAGAGACCCAGTACTTC
TRBJ2-3,TRBV7-2,-,many,CASSSGRYLSTDTQYF,TGTGCCAGCAGCTCGGGCCGGTACCTTAGCACAGATACGCAGTATTTT
TRBJ2-3,TRBV20-1,-,many,CSARVAAHTDTQYF,TGCAGTGCTAGAGTAGCGGCGCACACAGATACGCAGTATTTT
TRBJ1-1,TRBV7-9,-,many,CASSLWDTEAFF,TGTGCCAGCAGCTTATGGGACACTGAAGCTTTCTTT
TRBJ2-2,TRBV10-3,-,many,CAILAGNTGELFF,TGTGCCATCCTGGCCGGTAACACCGGGGAGCTGTTTTTT
TRBJ1-1,TRBV5-1,-,few,CASSLGRQMNTEAFF,TGCGCCAGCAGCTTGGGTCGTCAGATGAACACTGAAGCTTTCTTT
TRBJ2-5,TRBV10-3,-,many,CAIMHHQGETQYF,TGTGCCATCATGCACCACCAGGGAGAGACCCAGTACTTC
TRBJ1-1,TRBV20-1,-,many,CSARGRKGDTEAFF,TGCAGTGCTAGAGGCAGGAAAGGGGACACTGAAGCTTTCTTT
TRBJ2-1,TRBV20-1,-,many,CSATRGGARNNEQFF,TGCAGTGCCACGAGGGGGGGCGCGAGGAACAATGAGCAGTTCTTC
TRBJ2-4,TRBV5-1,-,many,CASSLDLAKNIQYF,TGCGCCAGCAGCTTGGACTTAGCCAAAAACATTCAGTACTTC